The T cell receptor beta chain under discussion was sequenced for a study of T cells expressing NK-cell markers. The CDR3 is 16 residues long. Germline CDR1 reads MDHEN; CDR2 reads SYDVKM. TCRdb reprocessed the 5' RACE reads, with one entry per CDR3 protein and no DNA. The sample table includes 500,000 to 700,000 distinct CDR3 sequences. Note on this clonotype: What it binds is unknown.

Findings and limits, study-wide: Among several donors, these clonotypes also ranked first in the CD3+CD56-NKG2C+ fraction.

Material: blood T cells: a sorted CD56 or NKG2C T cell subset, CD4+ or CD8+ T cells, or bulk PBMC T cells (not recorded which). The receptor comes from a man between 18 and 35 years old in good health. V and J are TRBV28 and TRBJ2-1. The CDR3 region is CASSFRVGGSYNEQFF.